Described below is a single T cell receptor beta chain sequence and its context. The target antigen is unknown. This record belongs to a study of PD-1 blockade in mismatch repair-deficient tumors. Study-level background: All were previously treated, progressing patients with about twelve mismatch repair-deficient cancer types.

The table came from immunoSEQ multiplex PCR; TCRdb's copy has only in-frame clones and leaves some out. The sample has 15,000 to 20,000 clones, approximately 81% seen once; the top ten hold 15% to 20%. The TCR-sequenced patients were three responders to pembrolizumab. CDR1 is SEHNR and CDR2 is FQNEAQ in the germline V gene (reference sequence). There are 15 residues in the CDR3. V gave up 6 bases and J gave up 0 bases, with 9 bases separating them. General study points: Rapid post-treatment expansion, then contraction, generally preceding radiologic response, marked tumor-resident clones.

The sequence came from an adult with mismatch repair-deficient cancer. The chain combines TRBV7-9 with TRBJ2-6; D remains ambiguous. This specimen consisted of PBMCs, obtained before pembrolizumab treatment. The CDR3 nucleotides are TGTGCCAGCAGTATCCCAAACTCTGGGGCCAACGTCCTGACTTTC. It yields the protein CASSIPNSGANVLTF.